This TCR beta chain was observed in a study of OX40 agonist ivuxolimab in advanced cancers. This CDR3 is built from 16 residues. Germline CDR1 reads SEHNR; CDR2 reads FQNEAQ (reference sequence). Trimming cost V 5 bases and J 0 bases; bases outside gene matches: 6. Some clones are missing from TCRdb's copy, which holds only in-frame ones; the method was immunoSEQ multiplex PCR. This sample has about 33,000 clones; roughly 84% occur once, and the top ten carry 20% to 25%. The chain links TRBV7-9 to TRBJ2-4, with 8 bases matching TRBD2. This clonotype was obtained from an adult with an advanced solid tumor such as melanoma, head and neck, liver or kidney cancer. The starting material was CD4+ or CD8+ T cells sorted from blood, obtained in a trial of the OX40 agonist ivuxolimab. For the CDR3, the DNA is TGTGCCAGCAGCCGAGCGGGGGTCGTAGCCAAAAACATTCAGTACTTC. Residues: CASSRAGVVAKNIQYF. The full variable domain, rest sourced from reference TRBV7-9 and TRBJ2-4, is DTGVSQNPRHKITKRGQNVTFRCDPISEHNRLYWYRQTLGQGPEFLTYFQNEAQLEKSRLLSDRFSAERPKGSFSTLEIQRTEQGDSAMYLCASSRAGVVAKNIQYFGAGTRLSVL.